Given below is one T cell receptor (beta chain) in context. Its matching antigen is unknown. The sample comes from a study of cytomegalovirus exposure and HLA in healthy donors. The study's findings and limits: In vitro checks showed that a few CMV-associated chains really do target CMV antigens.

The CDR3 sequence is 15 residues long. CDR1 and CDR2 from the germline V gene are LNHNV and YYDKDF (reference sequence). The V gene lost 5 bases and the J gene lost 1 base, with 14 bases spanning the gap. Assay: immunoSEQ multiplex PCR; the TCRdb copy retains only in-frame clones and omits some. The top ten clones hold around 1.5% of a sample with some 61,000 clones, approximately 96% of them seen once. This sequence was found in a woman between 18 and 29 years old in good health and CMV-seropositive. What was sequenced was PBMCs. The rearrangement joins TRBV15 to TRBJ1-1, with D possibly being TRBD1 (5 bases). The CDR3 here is CATSPRRTRNTEAFF. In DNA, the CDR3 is TGTGCCACCAGCCCGCGCCGGACAAGGAACACTGAAGCTTTCTTT.